Included here is one TCR beta chain sequence, with context. The source of the sample is a study of technical replicates of blood from a handful of donors. Germline V CDR1 and CDR2: MNHEY, SMNVEV (reference sequence). After removal of 6 bases from V and 7 bases from J, the junction contained 3 bases not matched to a gene. This CDR3 has 12 residues. Using immunoSEQ multiplex PCR, the repertoire was profiled, and TCRdb retains in-frame clones only, with some absent. The table has about 78,000 clones, 90% to 95% seen once. The source is a human donor in good health. The gene calls are TRBV27 and TRBJ2-7, with 10 bases identical to TRBD2. Sequencing used T cells isolated from PBMCs. The CDR3 is CASSLSGREQYF. In DNA, the CDR3 is TGTGCCAGCAGCCTTAGCGGGAGGGAGCAGTACTTC.